The 25 T cell receptor beta chains in this list originate from one sample, sequenced in a study of T cells in Graves' hyperthyroidism and ophthalmopathy. The source material, RNA transcripts, was used to amplify TCR beta CDR3 regions. When the TCR CDR3 underwent first-round RT-PCR, the HTBI primer set was used. From the multiplex PCR reads, TCRdb called clonotypes with MiXCR, one entry per CDR3 protein. In the table there are 490,000 or so distinct CDR3 sequences, just under 20% of which are singletons. Sequenced input: blood. These receptors were collected from a man in his forties or fifties with Graves' ophthalmopathy.

V gene TRBV13 combines with J gene TRBJ2-5; D remains ambiguous. The CDR3 has 13 residues. Between the trimmed V and J ends, which lost 1 base and 5 bases, there was a span of 8 bases. CDR1 and CDR2 (germline): PRHDT, FYEKMQ (reference sequence). The CDR3 DNA reads TGTGCCAGCAGCTTAGCCTCTGGGGAGACCCAGTACTTC. Translating gives CASSLASGETQYF.

Only a few counts were recorded for this clonotype. V and J are TRBV6-1 and TRBJ1-3, with D possibly being TRBD1 (6 bases). Germline V CDR1 and CDR2: MNHNS, SASEGT. The CDR3 has 16 residues. The V end was cut by 2 bases, the J end by 0 bases, with 11 bases between. The CDR3 protein is CASSERQAHSGNTIYF. The CDR3 region has the DNA TGTGCCAGCAGTGAACGACAGGCCCACTCTGGAAACACCATATATTTT.

Concerning this clonotype: One junction end does not reproduce the germline sequence, and a read error may be involved. The chain is built from TRBV5-6 and TRBJ2-1, with TRBD1 identical over 11 bases. Germline CDR1 SGHDT, CDR2 YYEEEE. This CDR3 contains 12 residues. The CDR3 loop reads CASTKMGTGGIF. The DNA for the CDR3 is TGTGCCAGCACTAAAATGGGGACAGGGGGAATCTTC.

The rearrangement joins TRBV6-1 to TRBJ2-1; perhaps D is TRBD1 or TRBD2 (5 bases each). This CDR3 comprises 12 residues. Trimming cost V 6 bases and J 13 bases, with 16 bases left between them. Germline CDR1 reads MNHNS; CDR2 reads SASEGT. The CDR3 DNA reads as TGTGCCAGCAGCTATGGGCTTGGGACCCAGTTCTTC. Residues: CASSYGLGTQFF.

The V and J genes are TRBV19 and TRBJ2-1; perhaps TRBD2 as D (6 bases). The CDR3 has 14 residues. Germline assignment: CDR1 LNHDA and CDR2 SQIVND (reference sequence). This CDR3 is CATQVRDFDNEQFF. CDR3 nucleotides: TGTGCGACCCAAGTCCGGGACTTTGACAATGAGCAGTTCTTC.

J is TRBJ2-5 and V is TRBV20-1; D perhaps matches TRBD1 (6 bases). This CDR3 is 15 amino acids long. Germline loops: CDR1 DFQATT, CDR2 SNEGSKA (reference sequence). V was clipped by 5 bases and J by 7 bases, with 23 bases between them. In nucleotides, the CDR3 is TGCAGTGCTCCCGACAGCCGGGACAACGCCCGGACCCAGTACTTC. Translating gives CSAPDSRDNARTQYF.

This clonotype was observed a handful of times. The genes are TRBV6-6 and TRBJ1-2, with a weak D call TRBD1 (6 bases). The V end lost 2 bases, the J end lost 7 bases, and 11 bases lay between the germline ends. CDR1 and CDR2 (germline): MNHNY, SVGAGI (reference sequence). The CDR3 loop spans 13 amino acids. CDR3 sequence: CASSYMDSRGYTF. CDR3 nucleotide sequence: TGTGCCAGCAGTTACATGGACAGCCGTGGCTACACCTTC.

Only a few counts were recorded for this clonotype. The chain is built from TRBV2 and TRBJ2-5; D may be TRBD1 or TRBD2 (6 bases each). The CDR3 spans 13 residues. V was cut by 7 bases and J by 4 bases, with 13 bases left in between. The germline V gene has CDR1 SNHLY and CDR2 FYNNEI. The CDR3 protein is CASNRDWGETQYF. The CDR3 bases are TGTGCCAGCAACAGGGACTGGGGAGAGACCCAGTACTTC.

This clonotype has only a few counts. V and J are TRBV9 and TRBJ2-2; a possible D gene is TRBD2 (5 bases). Per the germline V gene, CDR1 is SGDLS and CDR2 is YYNGEE. This CDR3 has 15 amino acids. Trimming removed 0 bases from V and 6 bases from J, with 12 bases in between. This chain's CDR3 is CASSVGGSQAGELFF. The CDR3 bases are TGTGCCAGCAGCGTAGGAGGGAGTCAAGCCGGGGAGCTGTTTTTT.

This clonotype was found many times. The chain uses TRBV5-1 and TRBJ1-1; possible D gene TRBD1, 6 bases. Germline values: CDR1 SGHRS, CDR2 YFSETQ. The CDR3 runs 14 residues. The V end lost 0 bases, the J end lost 6 bases, and 12 bases lay between the germline ends. For the CDR3, the DNA is TGCGCCAGCAGCTTGGACAGGGTCGGGTCTGAAGCTTTCTTT. Translation: CASSLDRVGSEAFF.

V usage is TRBV19 and J usage is TRBJ1-2, with D perhaps TRBD1 (5 bases). Germline CDR1 is LNHDA and CDR2 is SQIVND (reference sequence). V lost 8 bases, J lost 2 bases, and 21 bases lay in between. The CDR3 covers 16 residues. The chain's CDR3 is CASYGADFDSNYGYTF. As DNA, the CDR3 is TGTGCCAGTTATGGGGCAGACTTCGACTCCAACTATGGCTACACCTTC.

This clonotype came up a few times. This sequence joins TRBV7-2 and TRBJ2-5, with TRBD2 matching over 12 bases. V shed 3 bases, J shed 5 bases, and the junction held 4 bases outside the gene matches. Germline values: CDR1 SGHTA, CDR2 FQGNSA. The CDR3 extends over 15 amino acids. The CDR3 DNA sequence: TGTGCCAGCAGCTTCGGACTAGCGGGACGGGAGACCCAGTACTTC. It is translated as CASSFGLAGRETQYF. The variable domain in full, completed from reference TRBV7-2 and TRBJ2-5, reads GAGVSQSPSNKVTEKGKDVELRCDPISGHTALYWYRQSLGQGLEFLIYFQGNSAPDKSGLPSDRFSAERTGGSVSTLTIQRTQQEDSAVYLCASSFGLAGRETQYFGPGTRLLVL.

This chain links TRBV5-1 with TRBJ2-1, with TRBD2 matching 8 bases. Germline-derived CDR1 and CDR2 are SGHRS and YFSETQ. The length of the CDR3 is 18 residues. The V gene end was trimmed by 3 bases and the J gene end by 4 bases; junction bases not matched to a gene: 15. CDR3: CASSSGSGGRNLYNEQFF. CDR3 nucleotides: TGCGCCAGCAGCTCGGGATCGGGGGGGCGTAACTTGTACAATGAGCAGTTCTTC.

This clonotype appeared a few times. The chain carries TRBV19 and TRBJ2-7; no reliable D call. Per the germline V gene, CDR1 is LNHDA and CDR2 is SQIVND (reference sequence). V was pared by 3 bases and J by 5 bases, with 5 bases between. This CDR3 spans 11 amino acids. The CDR3 protein is CASSMSDEQYF. The CDR3 nucleotides read TGTGCCAGTAGTATGAGCGACGAGCAGTACTTC.

CDR3 sequence (DNA): TGTGCCAGCAGCCTTCCCCCCCACTCCCGCCGTAAGGATGAGCAGTTCTTC. Residues: CASSLPPHSRRKDEQFF. The chain combines TRBV4-2 with TRBJ2-1; D remains ambiguous. Germline-derived CDR1 and CDR2 are LGHNA and YNFKEQ. This CDR3 has 17 residues. Trimming shortened V by 4 bases and J by 8 bases, and 24 bases separated the two germline ends.

This clonotype was seen many times. This chain joins TRBV18 and TRBJ1-6, with D hard to call. V was trimmed by 2 bases and J by 8 bases, leaving 10 bases between them. Germline lookup yields CDR1 KGHSH and CDR2 LQKENI. The CDR3 totals 14 residues. CDR3 amino acids: CASSPSSIDSPLHF. The CDR3 nucleotides are TGTGCCAGCTCACCATCGAGCATTGATTCACCCCTCCACTTT.

The sample holds a few counts of this clonotype. The chain uses TRBV18 and TRBJ1-5, with 9 positions matching TRBD1. The germline CDR1 and CDR2 sequences are KGHSH and LQKENI. The CDR3 contains 15 residues. The trim removed 8 bases at V and 5 bases at J, leaving 10 bases unmatched. The DNA of the CDR3 is TGTGCCAGCGCGACAGACAGGGGGGCACATCAGCCCCAGCATTTT. This gives the protein CASATDRGAHQPQHF.

This clonotype was observed a few times. The chain combines TRBV7-3 with TRBJ2-3; a possible D gene is TRBD1 (6 bases). V lost 6 bases, J lost 0 bases, and 16 bases lay in between. Germline V gene data show CDR1 as SGHTA and CDR2 as FQGTGA. The CDR3 is made up of 16 amino acids. The CDR3 region has the DNA TGTGCCAGCAGACGCACCCACAGGGTTAGCACAGATACGCAGTATTTT. It codes for CASRRTHRVSTDTQYF.

The chain carries TRBV7-9 and TRBJ2-6, with D hard to call. The CDR3 has 15 residues. Germline values: CDR1 SEHNR, CDR2 FQNEAQ (reference sequence). V lost 5 bases, J lost 0 bases, and 8 bases lay in between. The CDR3 DNA follows: TGTGCCAGCAGCGGACCCAACTCTGGGGCCAACGTCCTGACTTTC. Protein product: CASSGPNSGANVLTF.

Ten or more counts support this clonotype. The chain links TRBV5-5 to TRBJ2-5; D uncertain. The V gene lost 6 bases and the J gene lost 6 bases, with 12 bases spanning the gap. The CDR3 contains 12 residues. Germline lookup yields CDR1 SGHKS and CDR2 YYEKEE (reference sequence). The chain's CDR3 is CASTKEFKTQYF. DNA for the CDR3: TGTGCCAGCACCAAAGAGTTTAAGACCCAGTACTTC.

The rearrangement uses TRBV20-1 and TRBJ2-3; 13 bases fit TRBD2. The germline V gene encodes CDR1 DFQATT and CDR2 SNEGSKA (reference sequence). The CDR3 has 15 residues. V lost 2 bases to trimming and J lost 10 bases; unmatched junction nucleotides: 9. Written as DNA, the CDR3 is TGCAGTGCTAGAATACTAGCGGGAGGGGAGGGAGCGCAGTATTTT. Translation gives CSARILAGGEGAQYF.

The chain has TRBV2 and TRBJ2-6; D is perhaps TRBD1 or TRBD2 (6 bases each). Germline-derived CDR1 and CDR2 are SNHLY and FYNNEI. V shed 0 bases and J shed 19 bases, with 10 bases lying between them. This CDR3 is built from 11 residues. The CDR3 sequence is CASSEARDNTF. CDR3 coding DNA: TGTGCCAGCAGTGAAGCGCGGGACAACACTTTC.

The chain is built from TRBV30 and TRBJ2-3; possible D gene TRBD2, 5 bases. V shed 0 bases and J shed 0 bases, with 10 bases lying between them. CDR1 is GTSNPN, CDR2 SVGIG, per germline (reference sequence). The CDR3 is 15 residues long. For the CDR3, the DNA is TGTGCCTGGAGTGTATGGGCGGGTAGCACAGATACGCAGTATTTT. Residues: CAWSVWAGSTDTQYF.

This clonotype was picked up many times. The rearrangement uses TRBV18 and TRBJ1-3; D may be TRBD1 (6 bases). The V gene lost 0 bases and the J gene lost 8 bases, with 14 bases spanning the gap. The CDR3 consists of 15 residues. The germline gives CDR1 KGHSH, CDR2 LQKENI. In DNA, the CDR3 is TGTGCCAGCTCACCACCGACGCAGGGGTCGGACACCATATATTTT. This translates into CASSPPTQGSDTIYF.

This clonotype has a count of ten or more. V is TRBV7-3 and J is TRBJ2-3, with D perhaps matching TRBD1 or TRBD2 (5 bases each). This CDR3 has 15 amino acids. Looked up from germline, CDR1 is SGHTA and CDR2 is FQGTGA. Trimming shortened V by 5 bases and J by 2 bases, and 14 bases separated the two germline ends. The CDR3 region has the DNA TGTGCCAGCAGCCCCGGGACCCTATTCACAGATACGCAGTATTTT. This gives the protein CASSPGTLFTDTQYF. Full variable domain (missing parts from reference TRBV7-3 and TRBJ2-3): GAGVSQTPSNKVTEKGKYVELRCDPISGHTALYWYRQSLGQGPEFLIYFQGTGAADDSGLPNDRFFAVRPEGSVSTLKIQRTERGDSAVYLCASSPGTLFTDTQYFGPGTRLTVL.